This is a list of T cell receptor beta chains from one sample in a study of control samples from healthy donors and cancer patients. Here immunoSEQ multiplex PCR was the method, and the copy in TCRdb shows in-frame clones only, minus some. The sample consists of 75,000 or so clones, roughly nine tenths of them appearing once. Specimen: PBMCs. All receptors come from a man aged 55 to 70 with colorectal cancer. The conserved cysteine and the conserved F or W are not part of the CDR3 here.

j_call v_call cdr3_aa
TRBJ2-1 TRBV21-1 ASTPRQTGGEQF
TRBJ2-7 TRBV7-6 ASSSFRGYEQY
TRBJ2-3 TRBV7-2 ASSLVPSGSTDTQY
TRBJ1-3 TRBV5-1 ASSAQGSGNTIY
TRBJ2-3 TRBV11-3 ASSLGGSSQADTQY
TRBJ2-2 TRBV7-8 ASSLVGAGAYTGELF
TRBJ1-2 TRBV5-6 ASSLADYGYT
TRBJ1-6 TRBV5-4 ASSPSVNSPLH
TRBJ2-7 TRBV4-3 ASSQDWRGVGAHEQY
TRBJ1-1 TRBV11-3 ASSPRQGVLNTEAF
TRBJ1-1 TRBV18 ASSPLGEFGEAF
TRBJ2-7 TRBV4-2 ASSPKRGSYEQY
TRBJ2-5 TRBV6-2/TRBV6-3 ASSLPWTGVETQY
TRBJ2-7 TRBV9 ASSVGQGARYEQY
TRBJ1-5 TRBV29-1 SVWAGVSNQPQH
TRBJ2-7 TRBV6-6 ASSYGTGGFEQY
TRBJ1-2 TRBV5-4 ASRRDTGNGYT
TRBJ1-4 TRBV5-1 ASRETVATNEKLF
TRBJ1-4 TRBV3-1/TRBV3-2 ASSQTPTNEKLF
TRBJ2-2 TRBV4-1 ASSRTGTGELF
TRBJ2-3 TRBV7-9 ASSSGTGMSTDTQY
TRBJ1-1 TRBV6-2/TRBV6-3 ASSFGQTHMNTEAF
TRBJ2-1 TRBV18 ASSLGTSNEQF
TRBJ2-2 TRBV6-4 ASSPQGALYTGELF
TRBJ2-7 TRBV7-9 ASSAGGQLEQY
TRBJ2-3 TRBV4-1 ASSPTFRGEYTQY
TRBJ1-2 TRBV3-1/TRBV3-2 ASSHMGDGGYT
TRBJ2-7 TRBV7-9 ASSGDGFAPYEQY
TRBJ2-6 TRBV5-1 ASSLRSTGANVLT
TRBJ2-3 TRBV3-1/TRBV3-2 ASSRRADTQY
TRBJ1-1 TRBV5-4 ASIATVDSNTEAF
TRBJ2-7 TRBV5-1 ASSLGGRMAYEQY
TRBJ2-3 TRBV5-6 ASSLNTDTQY
TRBJ2-7 TRBV10-3 AIRETYEQY
TRBJ2-4 TRBV5-6 ASSSLAGDQY
TRBJ2-3 TRBV7-9 ASSSAGSEGTDTQY
TRBJ2-7 TRBV30 AWSLKGVVYEQY
TRBJ2-5 TRBV5-4 ASSPNLAAVETQY
TRBJ1-1 TRBV12-3/TRBV12-4 ASRSGTEF
TRBJ2-5 TRBV4-1 ASSQGPGGAGETQY
TRBJ2-2 TRBV4-1 ASSQDPNTGELF
TRBJ1-1 TRBV6-5 ASSYQGAVVAF
TRBJ2-6 TRBV27 ASSLSGANVLT
TRBJ2-7 TRBV11-2 ASSLDLGRGMT
TRBJ2-3 TRBV3-1/TRBV3-2 ASSPGAADTQY
TRBJ1-1 TRBV19 ASSYRNTEAF
TRBJ2-3 TRBV18 ASSLQGDTQY
TRBJ1-6 TRBV18 ASSPTGQGGSPLH
TRBJ1-6 TRBV3-1/TRBV3-2 ASSGGRTKDGSPLH
TRBJ1-3 TRBV6-5 ASGDRRSGNTIY
TRBJ1-1 TRBV10-1 ASSETIWNTEAF
TRBJ2-1 TRBV6-5 ASSLSGGPYNEQF
TRBJ2-7 TRBV5-6 ASSSTGTRAYEQY
TRBJ2-7 TRBV18 ASSRNRGRGYEQY
TRBJ2-6 TRBV9 ASLRKYSKQRRANVLT